This T cell receptor beta chain was obtained from a study of shared clonotypes between healthy human individuals. The repertoire was sequenced with immunoSEQ multiplex PCR; TCRdb's copy has only in-frame clones and lacks some. The data show around 2.3 million clones, around 95% seen once. V lost 4 bases, J lost 1 base, and 16 bases lay in between. The CDR3 extends over 16 amino acids. Germline CDR1 and CDR2: SGHAT and FQNNGV. The chain uses TRBV11-2 and TRBJ1-1; no firm D call. This TCR came from a man younger than 30 in good health. Sequenced: naive CD4+ T cells sorted from blood. Documented subset: CD45RA+ positively selected. CDR3 loop: CASSSTRGNGNTEAFF. Written as DNA, the CDR3 is TGTGCCAGCAGCTCAACTAGAGGGAATGGGAACACTGAAGCTTTCTTT.